Each of the 11 T cell receptor beta chains below was sequenced from the same sample in a study of pediatric ulcerative colitis. One to two pinch biopsies were taken from the rectum during colonoscopy. This table comes from immunoSEQ multiplex PCR, and its TCRdb copy is limited to in-frame clones, with some not included. The table lists 45,000 to 55,000 clones, under 80% of them singletons. The sequencing input was gut tissue. These receptors were collected from a girl under 18 with moderate ulcerative colitis.

The chain recombines TRBV28 with TRBJ2-7; possible D gene TRBD1, 6 bases. This CDR3 contains 14 residues. The germline V gene has CDR1 MDHEN and CDR2 SYDVKM. V was clipped by 4 bases and J by 1 base, with 11 bases between them. CDR3 amino acids: CASSSAGASYEQYF. CDR3 in DNA: TGTGCCAGCAGTTCGGCAGGGGCATCCTACGAGCAGTACTTC.

This clone came up once. The gene calls are TRBV6-5 and TRBJ2-1; no clear D. The CDR3 has 14 amino acids. V lost 2 bases and J lost 6, with 11 bases in between. Germline V lookup: CDR1 MNHEY, CDR2 SVGAGI. CDR3 sequence: CASSYGQASNEQFF. In DNA, the CDR3 is TGTGCCAGCAGTTACGGTCAGGCTAGCAATGAGCAGTTCTTC.

V gene TRBV6-1 combines with J gene TRBJ1-2; no reliable D call. Looked up from germline, CDR1 is MNHNS and CDR2 is SASEGT. There are 12 residues in the CDR3. V lost 6 bases to trimming and J lost 8 bases, with 13 bases between them. The CDR3 sequence is CASSPVGPGYTF. The CDR3 DNA reads TGTGCCAGCAGCCCCGTGGGCCCAGGCTACACCTTC.

This clone is a singleton in its sample. The chain carries TRBV6-5 and TRBJ2-7; tentative D call: TRBD2 (5 bases). Germline CDR1 and CDR2: MNHEY and SVGAGI. Trimming stripped 6 bases from V and 6 bases from J, with 15 bases between. The CDR3 contains 13 residues. CDR3 amino acids: CASSKGRVVEQYF. CDR3 coding DNA: TGTGCCAGCAGCAAAGGGAGAGTAGTCGAGCAGTACTTC.

This sequence joins TRBV6-1 and TRBJ2-1; D might be TRBD1 (5 bases). Trimming removed 1 base at V and 3 bases at J, with 19 bases between. Germline assignment: CDR1 MNHNS and CDR2 SASEGT. The CDR3 is 18 amino acids. The CDR3 DNA is TGTGCCAGCAGTGAAGTTTTTGTGGACACCCGATACTACAATGAGCAGTTCTTC. Protein product: CASSEVFVDTRYYNEQFF.

This clone was counted a few times. The rearrangement uses TRBV27 and TRBJ2-2, with TRBD2 matching over 9 bases. The germline CDR1 and CDR2 sequences are MNHEY and SMNVEV (reference sequence). This CDR3 is built from 18 residues. With 5 bases clipped from V and 3 bases from J, the junction kept 13 bases outside the gene matches. CDR3 DNA: TGTGCCAGCAGTCCCCGAATCCCTAGCGGGACGCACACCGGGGAGCTGTTTTTT. Its translation is CASSPRIPSGTHTGELFF.

V gene TRBV18 combines with J gene TRBJ1-1; unclear D gene. The CDR3 has 18 amino acids. The V gene lost 3 bases and the J gene lost 0 bases, with 20 bases spanning the gap. Germline CDR1 KGHSH, CDR2 LQKENI. The CDR3 protein is CASSPTLGRAAVNTEAFF. The CDR3 DNA sequence: TGTGCCAGCTCACCGACGTTGGGGAGGGCGGCTGTGAACACTGAAGCTTTCTTT.

The rearrangement uses TRBV4-1 and TRBJ1-4; D unclear. V gave up 2 bases and J gave up 8 bases, with 15 bases separating them. Germline V gene sequence: CDR1 MGHRA, CDR2 YSYEKL. CDR3 length: 15 amino acids. CDR3 nucleotide sequence: TGCGCCAGCAGCCAAAGACTGGAGGGAGAGGAAAAACTGTTTTTT. It yields the protein CASSQRLEGEEKLFF.

The V and J genes are TRBV18 and TRBJ2-7; no definite D call. This CDR3 contains 13 residues. The germline V and J ends were trimmed by 3 bases and 1 base, with 7 bases remaining between them. The germline V gene has CDR1 KGHSH and CDR2 LQKENI. The CDR3 loop is CASSPPSSYEQYF. DNA of the CDR3: TGTGCCAGCTCACCCCCTTCTTCCTACGAGCAGTACTTC.

This clone was counted once. This chain connects TRBV5-1 to TRBJ2-3; 12 nucleotides match TRBD2. J lost 0 bases, V lost 5 bases, and 10 bases had no gene match. Germline V CDR1 and CDR2: SGHRS, YFSETQ. CDR3 length: 18 residues. CDR3 DNA sequence: TGCGCCAGCAGAAGCTCACTAGCGGGGGGAACTAGCACAGATACGCAGTATTTT. It encodes CASRSSLAGGTSTDTQYF.

This clone was detected a few times. The chain links TRBV6-5 to TRBJ2-1, with 10 bases lining up with TRBD1. V lost 6 bases and J lost 0; bases outside the gene matches: 2. This CDR3 is built from 15 residues. Germline V CDR1 and CDR2: MNHEY, SVGAGI. The CDR3 region is CASRTGGTSYNEQFF. The CDR3, as DNA: TGTGCCAGCAGGACAGGGGGCACCTCCTACAATGAGCAGTTCTTC.